This T cell receptor beta chain was captured in a study of Tregs in tolerant kidney transplant recipients. General study results and limits: The small number of patients limits these findings pending further validation. The most relevant donor-specific Treg TCRbeta repertoire apparently came from expansion with activated donor B cells. No direct test of biological reproducibility was done here.

The nonmyeloablative bone marrow transplants came from related graft donors, with transient mixed chimerism. CD4+CD25+CD127- Tregs, CD4+CD25- non-Tregs, CD4 and CD8 cells were sorted. Repertoires were generated with immunoSEQ multiplex PCR, while TCRdb's copy carries only in-frame clones and drops some. In the table there are approximately 82,000 clones, roughly 93% of which are singletons. On this clone: Antigen specificity is unknown.

V gave up 6 bases and J gave up 2 bases; unmatched junction bases: 5. The V gene's germline CDR1 is MNHNS and CDR2 SASEGT. The CDR3 extends over 14 amino acids. The receptor was isolated from a human patient who received a combined kidney and bone marrow transplant. A subset of T cells may come from the graft donor. The source was CD4+ T cells from blood (PBMCs), collected 12 months after the transplant. The chain carries TRBV6-1 and TRBJ2-7, with 9 bases lining up with TRBD2. The CDR3 DNA follows: TGTGCCAGCAGGCAGCCTAGCGGGACCTACGAGCAGTACTTC. It yields the protein CASRQPSGTYEQYF.